Presented here are 16 T cell receptor beta chains from one specimen sequenced in a study of blood T cell repertoires in COVID-19. Using immunoSEQ multiplex PCR, the repertoire was profiled, and TCRdb retains in-frame clones only, with some absent. Found here are about 340,000 clones, around 90% of them singletons; the top ten hold 18%. Sequences were obtained from PBMCs or T cells enriched from blood (not recorded which). These receptors came from a woman between 25 and 40 years old who had recovered from COVID-19.

The chain joins TRBV5-4 to TRBJ2-1, with D possibly matching TRBD2 (7 bases). CDR3 length equals 16 residues. Germline CDR1 is SGHNT and CDR2 is YYREEE (reference sequence). V was cut by 4 bases and J by 2 bases, with 16 bases left in between. CDR3 DNA sequence: TGTGCCAGCAGCGGGGAGGCGGGGGCCACCTACAATGAGCAGTTCTTC. It yields the protein CASSGEAGATYNEQFF.

This chain joins TRBV28 and TRBJ1-1; D possibly corresponds to TRBD1 (5 bases). The CDR3 is made up of 13 amino acids. The germline V gene has CDR1 MDHEN and CDR2 SYDVKM. V dropped 2 bases and J dropped 7 bases, with 11 bases sitting between them. The CDR3 DNA follows: TGTGCCAGCAGTTTACAGGGATTCGGTGAAGCTTTCTTT. Its protein product is CASSLQGFGEAFF.

This clone was observed a single time. The chain is built from TRBV11-2 and TRBJ1-3, with 11 positions matching TRBD1. This CDR3 has 16 residues. Trimming at V came to 4 bases and at J to 4 bases, leaving 6 bases not matched to a gene. Germline CDR1 is SGHAT and CDR2 is FQNNGV. CDR3 loop: CASSSGQGASGNTIYF. The CDR3 DNA sequence: TGTGCCAGCAGCTCCGGACAGGGGGCGTCCGGAAACACCATATATTTT.

This rearrangement joins TRBV7-9 to TRBJ2-1; TRBD1 is a possible D gene (5 bases). This CDR3 is built from 16 residues. V was shortened by 3 bases and J by 8 bases, with 20 bases between the two germline ends. Germline lookup yields CDR1 SEHNR and CDR2 FQNEAQ (reference sequence). This chain's CDR3 is CASSLTPGSAAYEQFF. CDR3 nucleotides: TGTGCCAGCAGCTTGACCCCAGGGTCGGCGGCTTATGAGCAGTTCTTC.

The J gene is TRBJ2-1, the V gene TRBV13; 10 bases are a match to TRBD2. The CDR3 has 17 amino acids. Trimming took 4 bases from V and 12 from J; bases not matched to a gene: 18. CDR1 PRHDT and CDR2 FYEKMQ come from the germline V gene (reference sequence). Here the CDR3 DNA reads TGTGCCAGCAGCTGGCGGGGGACAACACTAGCGGGAAGTCTGCAGTTCTTC. Protein product: CASSWRGTTLAGSLQFF.

The chain employs TRBV4-1 and TRBJ2-3; D is possibly TRBD1 (6 bases). In germline, CDR1 is MGHRA, CDR2 YSYEKL. Trimming shortened V by 4 bases and J by 1 base, and 12 bases separated the two germline ends. The CDR3 extends over 15 amino acids. The CDR3 spells CASSPRGAGTDTQYF. DNA for the CDR3: TGCGCCAGCAGCCCCAGGGGAGCAGGCACAGATACGCAGTATTTT.

This chain connects TRBV2 to TRBJ2-4, with 8 positions matching TRBD1. The trim removed 8 bases at V and 0 bases at J, leaving 18 bases unmatched. This CDR3 has 19 residues. Germline-derived CDR1 and CDR2 are SNHLY and FYNNEI. The CDR3 sequence is CASYYPLGQDLEAKNIQYF. The CDR3 DNA is TGTGCCAGCTACTACCCCCTGGGACAGGACCTCGAAGCCAAAAACATTCAGTACTTC.

V is TRBV5-4 and J is TRBJ1-1, with D perhaps TRBD1 (5 bases). Germline loops: CDR1 SGHNT, CDR2 YYREEE (reference sequence). The CDR3 is 17 amino acids. Trimming stripped 2 bases from V and 3 bases from J, with 20 bases between. The CDR3: CASSFVGKGAGDTEAFF. DNA of the CDR3: TGTGCCAGCAGCTTCGTAGGGAAAGGGGCCGGAGACACTGAAGCTTTCTTT.

V is TRBV14 and J is TRBJ2-1, with a tentative D call TRBD2 (5 bases). Germline V CDR1 and CDR2: SGHDN, FVKESK. The CDR3 spans 14 residues. Trimming took off 0 bases at V and 6 bases at J, with 9 bases between the two ends. The CDR3 DNA follows: TGTGCCAGCAGCCAAGAGAACGGGGTCAATGAGCAGTTCTTC. This codes for CASSQENGVNEQFF.

The chain carries TRBV11-2 and TRBJ2-7; 7 bases agree with TRBD1. Germline CDR1 is SGHAT and CDR2 is FQNNGV. The CDR3 runs 13 residues. V gave up 1 base and J gave up 6 bases; unmatched junction bases: 3. CDR3 sequence (DNA): TGTGCCAGCAGCTTAGGACAGGGCGGCGAGCAGTACTTC. It translates to CASSLGQGGEQYF.

This chain connects TRBV10-3 to TRBJ2-3, with 7 bases lining up with TRBD2. Germline V gene data show CDR1 as ENHRY and CDR2 as SYGVKD. The length of the CDR3 is 14 residues. After removal of 4 bases from V and 3 bases from J, the junction contained 4 bases not matched to a gene. The CDR3 loop reads CAISVTGGTDTQYF. The CDR3 DNA reads as TGTGCCATCAGTGTAACGGGAGGAACAGATACGCAGTATTTT.

Details on this clone: Distinct nucleotide sequences in the sample also encode this CDR3. The V and J genes are TRBV6-5 and TRBJ2-7; 10 positions match TRBD1. Unmatched junction bases numbered 2, after V lost 5 bases and J lost 4 bases. The germline V gene encodes CDR1 MNHEY and CDR2 SVGAGI. The CDR3 totals 13 residues. The CDR3 loop reads CASSRDRGYEQYF. The CDR3 DNA sequence: TGTGCCAGCAGTAGGGACAGGGGTTACGAGCAGTACTTC.

This chain joins TRBV5-1 and TRBJ2-7; D remains ambiguous. This CDR3 spans 13 amino acids. Germline loops: CDR1 SGHRS, CDR2 YFSETQ. With 2 bases removed from V and 4 bases from J, the gap between germline ends came to 10 bases. The CDR3 spells CASSLTGLYEQYF. Written as DNA, the CDR3 is TGCGCCAGCAGCTTAACCGGGTTATACGAGCAGTACTTC.

The sample holds a few counts of this clone. As DNA, the CDR3 is TGTGCCAGCAGTTCCAGGGTGGCGGATACGCAGTATTTT. Residues: CASSSRVADTQYF. The chain combines TRBV12-3 or TRBV12-4 with TRBJ2-3, with D perhaps matching TRBD1 (5 bases). The CDR3 has 13 amino acids. V lost 4 bases and J lost 6, with 11 bases in between.

With regard to this clone: Different DNA sequences within this sample yield the same CDR3. The gene calls are TRBV18 and TRBJ1-2; 9 nucleotides agree with TRBD1. With V trimmed by 3 bases and J by 5 bases, 1 base remained unmatched. Germline CDR1 KGHSH, CDR2 LQKENI. The CDR3 has 13 residues. Here the CDR3 reads CASSPGQGYGYTF. The CDR3 nucleotides are TGTGCCAGCTCACCGGGACAGGGTTATGGCTACACCTTC. Variable domain in full (rest from reference TRBV18 and TRBJ1-2): NAGVMQNPRHLVRRRGQEARLRCSPMKGHSHVYWYRQLPEEGLKFMVYLQKENIIDESGMPKERFSAEFPKEGPSILRIQQVVRGDSAAYFCASSPGQGYGYTFGSGTRLTVV.

V usage is TRBV15 and J usage is TRBJ2-1; TRBD2 aligns across 11 bases. The CDR3 runs 19 residues. Germline CDR1 and CDR2: LNHNV and YYDKDF (reference sequence). V shed 5 bases, J shed 2 bases, and the junction held 14 bases outside the gene matches. CDR3 region: CATSGGTSGLSRTYNEQFF. The CDR3, as DNA: TGTGCCACCAGCGGCGGGACTAGCGGCCTCTCAAGAACCTACAATGAGCAGTTCTTC.